A selection of T cell receptor beta chains follows, all from one sample in a study of Ad26.COV2.S vaccination and SARS-CoV-2 variants. Measured with immunoSEQ multiplex PCR; TCRdb has only the in-frame clones, and not every one. The sample has some 390,000 clones; around 91% are singletons. Sequenced material: peripheral blood, taken in a trial of Ad26.COV2.S vaccine versus placebo. Receptors originate from a person between 18 and 60 years old who received the Ad26.COV2.S COVID-19 vaccine or a placebo. CDR3s include the opening cysteine and the closing phenylalanine or tryptophan. D genes are given only for firm matches. Clone size, where shown, is once, few, many, or a class for clones that have expanded.

j_call clone_size d_call v_call cdr3_nt cdr3_aa
TRBJ1-2 . . TRBV4-2 TGTGCCAGCAGCCAAGATGCCAGGACTGGCTATGGCTACACCTTC CASSQDARTGYGYTF
TRBJ2-3 once TRBD2 TRBV30 TGTGCCTGGAGTCCGGGACTAGCGGGAGGACCAGATACGCAGTATTTT CAWSPGLAGGPDTQYF
TRBJ1-4 once . TRBV11-3 TGTGCCAGCAGCCCGCGTTCGCGGAATCGCGATGAAAAACTGTTTTTT CASSPRSRNRDEKLFF
TRBJ1-2 . . TRBV24-1 TGTGCCACCAGTGATTTGGTGGGGCGAGGCTACACCTTC CATSDLVGRGYTF
TRBJ1-1 few . TRBV5-6 TGTGCCAGCAGCTTCGGGGGCGGCACTGAAGCTTTCTTT CASSFGGGTEAFF
TRBJ2-5 few . TRBV30 TGTGCCGCATCTTCGTCGGGGGAAACGGAGACCCAGTACTTC CAASSSGETETQYF
TRBJ1-6 . . TRBV28 TGTGCCAGCAGGCCTACTAATTCACCCCTCCACTTT CASRPTNSPLHF
TRBJ1-3 . . TRBV30 TGTGCCTGGAAAGGGTCTGGAAACACCATATATTTT CAWKGSGNTIYF
TRBJ1-5 . . TRBV19 TGTGCCAGTAGTGCAGGGTGGAATCAGCCCCAGCATTTT CASSAGWNQPQHF
TRBJ1-5 few . TRBV7-9 TGTGCCAGCAGTTATGGACAGCTGGATAGCAATCAGCCCCAGCATTTT CASSYGQLDSNQPQHF
TRBJ2-1 . TRBD2 TRBV30 TGTGCCTGGAGTGTACGGAGCGGGGCAAACAATGAGCAGTTCTTC CAWSVRSGANNEQFF
TRBJ2-6 . . TRBV10-3 TGTGCCACTTTGACTGGGGCCAACGTCCTGACTTTC CATLTGANVLTF
TRBJ1-1 . . TRBV30 TGTGCCTGGAGTGTAAGGACTTGGACCACTGAAGCTTTCTTT CAWSVRTWTTEAFF
TRBJ2-1 . . TRBV19 TGTGCCAGCATCAGGGCCGATGAGCAGTTCTTC CASIRADEQFF
TRBJ1-4 once . TRBV28 TGTGCCAGCATAGGTTACGGGCAAGAAGGGGAGAAACTGTTTTTT CASIGYGQEGEKLFF
TRBJ1-1 . . TRBV7-9 TGTGCCTCCCGGGGGGGAGTCACTGAAGCTTTCTTT CASRGGVTEAFF
TRBJ2-5 . . TRBV18 TGTGCCAGCTCACCTATCGCGGGATCCCAAGAGACCCAGTACTTC CASSPIAGSQETQYF
TRBJ2-1 . TRBD2 TRBV7-9 TGTGCCAGCAGCTTAGGGGGTAGCGGGAGGGCCGGAAAAAACAATGAGCAGTTCTTC CASSLGGSGRAGKNNEQFF
TRBJ2-7 . TRBD2 TRBV10-2 TGCGCCAGCAGTCCAAGCGGGAGGTCGTACGAGCAGTACTTC CASSPSGRSYEQYF
TRBJ2-7 . . TRBV19 TGTGCCAGCGGGTTGGTCGGCGAGCAGTACTTC CASGLVGEQYF
TRBJ2-4 . . TRBV27 TGTGCCAGCAGTTTGACCGCACCTACAGGGGCCAAAAACATTCAGTACTTC CASSLTAPTGAKNIQYF
TRBJ2-7 . . TRBV10-3 TGTGCCATCAGTGATATGGCAGAGAGAGCCTACGAGCAGTACTTC CAISDMAERAYEQYF
TRBJ1-5 . . TRBV6-5 TGTGCCAGCCTAGTGGCAGGGACGAGCAATCAGCCCCAGCATTTT CASLVAGTSNQPQHF
TRBJ1-1 . TRBD1 TRBV6-6 TGTGCCAGCAGTCCCGGGACAGGGTATTCGGAGAACACTGAAGCTTTCTTT CASSPGTGYSENTEAFF
TRBJ2-1 . TRBD1 TRBV30 TGTGCCGCGCGACAGGGATTCTACAATGAGCAGTTCTTC CAARQGFYNEQFF
TRBJ1-4 . . TRBV7-9 TGTGCCAGCAGCCGCACGGGTGCAACTAATGAAAAACTGTTTTTT CASSRTGATNEKLFF
TRBJ2-1 . TRBD2 TRBV11-2 TGTGCCAGCAGGCACCCGGGACTAGCGGGATTCAACTCCTACAATGAGCAGTTCTTC CASRHPGLAGFNSYNEQFF
TRBJ2-3 . . TRBV7-6 TGTGCCAGCAGCTTAGTATCGGCAGATACGCAGTATTTT CASSLVSADTQYF
TRBJ2-3 . . TRBV3-1/TRBV3-2 TGTGCCAGCAGCCAAGAGTTCCGCAAGGATACGCAGTATTTT CASSQEFRKDTQYF
TRBJ2-2 . TRBD1 TRBV15 TGTGCCACCAGACTCGGGACAGGCCTGAACACCGGGGAGCTGTTTTTT CATRLGTGLNTGELFF
TRBJ2-7 once . TRBV7-9 TGTGCCAGCACGCCCAGAGTCGGGGTCGAGCAGTACTTC CASTPRVGVEQYF
TRBJ1-6 few . TRBV4-2 TGTGCCAGCAGCCAAGAATATGAGAATTCACCCCTCCACTTT CASSQEYENSPLHF
TRBJ2-3 . TRBD1 TRBV13 TGTGCCAGCAGCCCCCCAACCGGGACAGACCCTTTATTTGCTGATACGCAGTATTTT CASSPPTGTDPLFADTQYF
TRBJ1-2 . . TRBV28 TGTGCCAGCAGTTCAGGTCCCCGATCGTATGGCTACACCTTC CASSSGPRSYGYTF
TRBJ2-7 . . TRBV7-2 TGTGCCAGCAGCTTAGGGGGGACTGAGAGCTACGAGCAGTACTTC CASSLGGTESYEQYF
TRBJ2-2 . . TRBV5-4 TGTGCCAGCAGCCCAGGGACTGATTACACCGGGGAGCTGTTTTTT CASSPGTDYTGELFF
TRBJ2-7 . TRBD1 TRBV7-9 TGTGCCAGCAGCTTAGCTGAGGGGACAGGGTCCCCCTACGAGCAGTACTTC CASSLAEGTGSPYEQYF
TRBJ2-7 . . TRBV19 TGTGCCAGTAGTTGGGCGGACCGCTCCTACGAGCAGTACTTC CASSWADRSYEQYF
TRBJ1-1 few . TRBV15 TGTGCCACCAGCAGAGAGCGGCCGAACACTGAAGCTTTCTTT CATSRERPNTEAFF
TRBJ2-3 . TRBD2 TRBV28 TGTGCCAGCAGTCTCCAAGCGGGAGTCTCAGATACGCAGTATTTT CASSLQAGVSDTQYF
TRBJ2-2 once TRBD1 TRBV5-1 TGCGCCAGCAGCACCGGGACAGGGAGTACCCCCGGGGAGCTGTTTTTT CASSTGTGSTPGELFF
TRBJ1-1 . . TRBV12-3/TRBV12-4 TGTGCCAGCAGTTTTTTGACAGGATTTGCTTTCTTT CASSFLTGFAFF
TRBJ2-1 . TRBD1 TRBV6-4 TGTGCCAGCGCCCTGACAGGGAGCTACAATGAGCAGTTCTTC CASALTGSYNEQFF